The following is a T cell receptor beta chain sequence with its context. The antigen remains unidentified. Mismatch with germline at one junction end may stem from a read error. The sample carries other DNA sequences with the same CDR3. The CDR3 runs to 14 residues. This entry is derived from a study of siplizumab effects on memory and regulatory T cells. Notes on the study in general: Apparently key alloresponse contributors, naive T cells also seemed more diverse than memory cells. Significant reduction of alloreactive sequences traceable to unstimulated CD4+ memory cells was observed with siplizumab. In roughly 80-97% of proliferating CD4+ or CD8+ clones, a naive or memory phenotype could not be assigned.

Produced via immunoSEQ multiplex PCR; TCRdb's table is partial and in-frame only. The table lists 90,000 to 150,000 clones, about 94% of them singletons. The receptor's source is a human donor in good health. Sequencing used non-Treg CD4+ T cells sorted from blood. The chain is built from TRBV5-3 and TRBJ1-5; D not certain. TRBV5-3 is annotated as an ORF whose role is uncertain. The CDR3 region has the DNA TGCGCCAGAACGGGTTGGGATAGCAATCAGCCCCAGCATTTT. Translated: CARTGWDSNQPQHF.